Following are 10 T cell receptor beta chains from one sample sequenced in a study of human thymus T cells. Some clones are missing from TCRdb's copy, which holds only in-frame ones; the method was immunoSEQ multiplex PCR. Here the sample spans 78,000 or so clones, roughly 96% being singletons. Thymic resections from corrective heart surgery supplied the tissue. The source material was thymus tissue. The receptors originated from a boy younger than two with a congenital heart defect but otherwise immunologically healthy.

The V and J genes are TRBV28 and TRBJ2-3; 12 bases map to TRBD2. V trimming: 2 bases; J trimming: 5 bases; junction bases outside the gene matches: 23. The CDR3 runs 22 residues. CDR1 and CDR2 (germline): MDHEN, SYDVKM. The CDR3 loop is CASSLRSCVGDDGLAGRDTQYF. Here the CDR3 DNA reads TGTGCCAGCAGTTTAAGGTCATGCGTGGGGGACGACGGACTAGCGGGAAGAGATACGCAGTATTTT.

The chain uses TRBV5-6 and TRBJ2-7; D might be TRBD2 (6 bases). V was pared by 3 bases and J by 3 bases, with 10 bases between. This CDR3 has 13 amino acids. CDR1 and CDR2 from the germline V gene are SGHDT and YYEEEE. CDR3 sequence: CASSSSTSYEQYF. In DNA form, the CDR3 reads TGTGCCAGCAGCTCATCGACTAGCTACGAGCAGTACTTC.

The chain couples TRBV28 to TRBJ2-2, with D hard to call. Trimming pared 5 bases from V and 0 bases from J, leaving 7 bases between. The CDR3 has 14 residues. Germline CDR1 and CDR2: MDHEN and SYDVKM. Written as DNA, the CDR3 is TGTGCCAGCAGTACGAACGCGAACACCGGGGAGCTGTTTTTT. Translation: CASSTNANTGELFF.

This chain connects TRBV2 to TRBJ1-2, with a weak D call TRBD1 (5 bases). CDR1 is SNHLY, CDR2 FYNNEI, per germline. The CDR3 length is 14 residues. The ends were cut back, 6 bases at V and 4 bases at J, with 15 bases in the middle. For the CDR3, the DNA is TGTGCCAGCAGCCACAACCAGGGAAGCTATGGCTACACCTTC. Translated: CASSHNQGSYGYTF.

The chain recombines TRBV29-1 with TRBJ2-5; 7 bases agree with TRBD1. The CDR3 contains 12 residues. Germline-derived CDR1 and CDR2 are SQVTM and ANQGSEA. J lost 3 bases, V lost 6 bases, and 4 bases had no gene match. CDR3 in DNA: TGCAGCGTGGGACAGCCTAAAGAGACCCAGTACTTC. Translated: CSVGQPKETQYF.

The J gene is TRBJ2-3, the V gene TRBV28; D ambiguous. The germline CDR1 and CDR2 sequences are MDHEN and SYDVKM. Trimming left V 7 bases short and J 1 base short, with 24 bases between. The CDR3 is 18 residues long. CDR3: CASNEEGLARPGTDTQYF. The CDR3 DNA is TGTGCCAGCAACGAAGAAGGGTTGGCCCGCCCTGGCACAGATACGCAGTATTTT.

This clone was seen once. The V call is TRBV11-2, the J call TRBJ1-2; D is ambiguous. Trimming took 2 bases from V and 5 from J, leaving 9 bases between them. Germline V gene data show CDR1 as SGHAT and CDR2 as FQNNGV. This CDR3 has 13 residues. The CDR3 region is CASSLLWGYGYTF. The CDR3 nucleotides are TGTGCCAGCAGCTTACTGTGGGGTTATGGCTACACCTTC.

The V and J genes are TRBV2 and TRBJ1-6; 9 bases map to TRBD1. This CDR3 region has 15 residues. CDR1 SNHLY and CDR2 FYNNEI come from the germline V gene. The ends lost 6 bases at V and 12 bases at J; junction bases unmatched: 12. CDR3 residues: CASRGQGRSNGPLHF. The DNA of the CDR3 is TGTGCCAGCAGGGGACAGGGAAGAAGTAATGGACCCCTCCACTTT.

J is TRBJ2-3 and V is TRBV7-2, with 7 bases fitting TRBD2. This CDR3 is built from 14 residues. Trimming removed 5 bases from V and 2 bases from J; junction bases left unmatched: 4. Germline V gene data show CDR1 as SGHTA and CDR2 as FQGNSA. CDR3 in amino acids: CASSKGLDTDTQYF. Here the CDR3 DNA reads TGTGCCAGCAGCAAAGGACTAGACACAGATACGCAGTATTTT.

The chain recombines TRBV19 with TRBJ1-2; 9 nucleotides align to TRBD1. This CDR3 is built from 14 residues. Germline CDR1 and CDR2: LNHDA and SQIVND (reference sequence). V was clipped by 11 bases and J by 7 bases; unmatched bases: 14. The CDR3 coding sequence is TGTGCCGTGAAACAGGGGGCAAGTTCGGGTGGCTACACCTTC. Translated, it gives CAVKQGASSGGYTF. Filled out from reference TRBV19 and TRBJ1-2, the complete variable domain reads DGGITQSPKYLFRKEGQNVTLSCEQNLNHDAMYWYRQDPGQGLRLIYYSQIVNDFQKGDIAEGYSVSREKKESFPLTVTSAQKNPTAFYLCAVKQGASSGGYTFGSGTRLTVV.